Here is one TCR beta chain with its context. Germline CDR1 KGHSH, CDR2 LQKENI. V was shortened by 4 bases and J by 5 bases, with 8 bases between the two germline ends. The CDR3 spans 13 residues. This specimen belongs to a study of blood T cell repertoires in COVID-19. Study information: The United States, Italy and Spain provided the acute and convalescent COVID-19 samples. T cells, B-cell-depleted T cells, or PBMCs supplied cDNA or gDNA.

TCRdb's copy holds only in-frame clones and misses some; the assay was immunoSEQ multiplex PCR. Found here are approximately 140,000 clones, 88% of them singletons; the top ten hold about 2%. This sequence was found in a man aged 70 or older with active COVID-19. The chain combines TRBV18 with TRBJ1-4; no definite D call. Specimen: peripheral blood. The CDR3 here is CASSLGPNEKLFF. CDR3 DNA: TGTGCCAGCTCACTTGGCCCAAATGAAAAACTGTTTTTT.